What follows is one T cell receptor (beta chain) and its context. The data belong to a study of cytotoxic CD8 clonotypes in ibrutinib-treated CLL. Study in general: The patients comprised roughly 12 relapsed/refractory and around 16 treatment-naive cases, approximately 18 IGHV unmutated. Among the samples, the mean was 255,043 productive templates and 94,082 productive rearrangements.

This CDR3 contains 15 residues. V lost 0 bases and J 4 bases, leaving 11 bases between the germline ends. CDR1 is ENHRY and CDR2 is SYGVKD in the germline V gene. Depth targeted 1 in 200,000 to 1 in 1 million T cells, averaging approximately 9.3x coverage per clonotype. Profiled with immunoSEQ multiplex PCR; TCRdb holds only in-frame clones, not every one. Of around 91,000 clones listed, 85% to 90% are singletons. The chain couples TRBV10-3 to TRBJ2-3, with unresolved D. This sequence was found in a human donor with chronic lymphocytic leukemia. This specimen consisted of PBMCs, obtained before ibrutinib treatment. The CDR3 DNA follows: TGTGCCATCAGTGAGTCGAGCCTCCTGGCAGATACGCAGTATTTT. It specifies CAISESSLLADTQYF.